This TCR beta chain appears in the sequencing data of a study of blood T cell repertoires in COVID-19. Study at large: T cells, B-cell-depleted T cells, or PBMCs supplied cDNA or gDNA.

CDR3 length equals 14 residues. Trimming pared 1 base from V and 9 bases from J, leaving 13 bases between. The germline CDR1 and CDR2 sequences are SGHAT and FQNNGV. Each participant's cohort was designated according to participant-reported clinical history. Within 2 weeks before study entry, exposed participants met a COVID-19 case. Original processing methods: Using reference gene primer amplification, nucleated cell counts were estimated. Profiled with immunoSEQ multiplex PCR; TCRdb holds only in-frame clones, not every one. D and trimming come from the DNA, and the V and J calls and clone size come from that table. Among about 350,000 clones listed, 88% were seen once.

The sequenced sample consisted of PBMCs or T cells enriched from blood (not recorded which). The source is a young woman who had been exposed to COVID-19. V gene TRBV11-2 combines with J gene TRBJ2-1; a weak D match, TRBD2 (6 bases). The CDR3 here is CASSLGGGVGEQFF. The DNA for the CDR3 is TGTGCCAGCAGCTTAGGGGGCGGGGTCGGTGAGCAGTTCTTC.